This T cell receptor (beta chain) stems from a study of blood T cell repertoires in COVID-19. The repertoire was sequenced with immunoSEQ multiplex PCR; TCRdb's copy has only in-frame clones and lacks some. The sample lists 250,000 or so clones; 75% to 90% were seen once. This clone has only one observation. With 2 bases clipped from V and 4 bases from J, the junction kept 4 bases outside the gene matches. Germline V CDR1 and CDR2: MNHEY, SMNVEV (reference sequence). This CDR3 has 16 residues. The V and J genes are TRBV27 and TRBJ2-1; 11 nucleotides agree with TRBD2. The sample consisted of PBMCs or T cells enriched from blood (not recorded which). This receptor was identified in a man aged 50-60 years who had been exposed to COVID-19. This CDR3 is CASSLLGTSGYNEQFF. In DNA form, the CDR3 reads TGTGCCAGCAGTTTACTAGGGACTAGCGGATACAATGAGCAGTTCTTC.